The 29 T cell receptor beta chains below all came from one sample that was sequenced in a study of T cell responses to AZD1222 COVID-19 vaccine (dated by TCRdb to the early 2020s). Library construction relied on the immunoSEQ multiplex PCR assay. TCRdb provides this immuneACCESS table in a form limited to in-frame rearrangements. Some clones are lacking; in checked studies, under half of them reflect an unresolved V gene, and why the rest are absent is not known. This sample is represented by tens of thousands of clones; over 85% of them were singletons. The top ten constitute 2.2% of the sample. The time point label on this specimen signifies: baseline before first vaccination. This specimen consisted of peripheral blood, obtained on day 0 of AZD1222 vaccination. These receptors were obtained from an adult in good health.

This clone is a singleton in its sample. V gene TRBV7-2 combines with J gene TRBJ2-5; D might be TRBD2 (5 bases). This CDR3 comprises 15 residues. Between the trimmed V and J ends, which lost 1 base and 5 bases, there was a span of 14 bases. CDR1 and CDR2 (germline): SGHTA, FQGNSA. CDR3 in DNA: TGTGCCAGCAGCTTAGATCTGGGTCCGGGGGAGACCCAGTACTTC. Its protein is CASSLDLGPGETQYF.

The chain uses TRBV6-5 and TRBJ2-7; D is possibly TRBD1 (6 bases). In germline, CDR1 is MNHEY, CDR2 SVGAGI. V gave up 6 bases and J gave up 12 bases, with 24 bases separating them. This CDR3 is built from 14 residues. The CDR3 DNA follows: TGTGCCAGCAGCCCCGGGCAGGGGCGGCCCTCGGGGTACTTC. This gives the protein CASSPGQGRPSGYF.

This chain links TRBV5-4 with TRBJ2-2; 9 positions match TRBD1. The CDR3 totals 16 residues. The germline V gene encodes CDR1 SGHNT and CDR2 YYREEE (reference sequence). J was trimmed by 6 bases and V by 4 bases; bases with no gene match: 10. Here the CDR3 reads CASSHNRDRASGELFF. As DNA, the CDR3 is TGTGCCAGCAGCCACAACCGGGACAGGGCGTCCGGGGAGCTGTTTTTT.

The chain employs TRBV6-5 and TRBJ2-6; TRBD1 aligns across 7 bases. Germline CDR1 and CDR2: MNHEY and SVGAGI. The CDR3 has 15 amino acids. V lost 6 bases and J lost 2; bases outside the gene matches: 4. The DNA of the CDR3 is TGTGCCAGCAGGTATACAGGGGCTGGGGCCAACGTCCTGACTTTC. This sequence encodes CASRYTGAGANVLTF.

This rearrangement joins TRBV3-1 (or the pseudogene TRBV3-2) to TRBJ2-1; the match to TRBD2 covers 11 bases. This CDR3 region has 17 residues. V was clipped by 2 bases and J by 5 bases; unmatched bases: 8. Germline V CDR1 and CDR2: LGHDT, YNNKEL (reference sequence). The CDR3: CASSQSTSGSRHNEQFF. The CDR3 DNA follows: TGTGCCAGCAGCCAATCCACTAGCGGGAGCCGACACAATGAGCAGTTCTTC.

V usage is TRBV27 and J usage is TRBJ2-5, with 11 bases aligning to TRBD2. Germline V gives CDR1 MNHEY, CDR2 SMNVEV (reference sequence). V lost 0 bases, J lost 5 bases, and 8 bases stayed unmatched. The CDR3 is 17 residues long. DNA of the CDR3: TGTGCCAGCAGTTTATCCCCGGCTAGCGGGGGGATTGAGACCCAGTACTTC. Translating it yields CASSLSPASGGIETQYF.

V usage is TRBV5-4 and J usage is TRBJ1-1; the D gene is possibly TRBD1 (5 bases). The CDR3 spans 15 residues. The germline V gene encodes CDR1 SGHNT and CDR2 YYREEE (reference sequence). The V end lost 1 base, the J end lost 1 base, and 11 bases lay between the germline ends. CDR3 sequence reads: CASSLPGRQNTEAFF. The CDR3 region has the DNA TGTGCCAGCAGCTTGCCGGGACGGCAGAACACTGAAGCTTTCTTT.

This clone came up a few times. The DNA of the CDR3 is TGCGCCAGCAGCTTGCTGGGAGACACCGGGGAGCTGTTTTTT. Protein product: CASSLLGDTGELFF. The chain links TRBV5-1 to TRBJ2-2, with a possible D match to TRBD2 (5 bases). Germline V CDR1 and CDR2: SGHRS, YFSETQ. The CDR3 has 14 residues. V dropped 1 base and J dropped 3 bases, with 7 bases sitting between them.

Within the sample, this clone is medium-sized (0.01 to 0.1%). The chain links TRBV5-1 to TRBJ1-1; D ambiguous. The CDR3 totals 13 residues. V lost 5 bases and J 2 bases, leaving 10 bases between the germline ends. CDR1 and CDR2 from the germline V gene are SGHRS and YFSETQ. The CDR3 loop reads CASRESLNTEAFF. DNA for the CDR3: TGCGCCAGCAGAGAGTCGCTAAACACTGAAGCTTTCTTT.

DNA of the CDR3: TGTGCCCCTCCTGCCGAGCAGTACTTC. Amino acid sequence: CAPPAEQYF. The rearrangement uses TRBV27 and TRBJ2-7; D not certain. The CDR3 is 9 residues long. Germline loops: CDR1 MNHEY, CDR2 SMNVEV (reference sequence). The V end lost 11 bases, the J end lost 6 bases, and 8 bases lay between the germline ends.

V is TRBV6-5 and J is TRBJ1-2; D gene uncertain. V lost 6 bases and J 7 bases, leaving 9 bases between the germline ends. The CDR3 covers 11 residues. The V gene's germline CDR1 is MNHEY and CDR2 SVGAGI. As DNA, the CDR3 is TGTGCCAGCAGGTCCCAAACTGGCTACACCTTC. This encodes CASRSQTGYTF.

The rearrangement joins TRBV28 to TRBJ2-1; D is uncertain. CDR3 length equals 14 residues. Looked up from germline, CDR1 is MDHEN and CDR2 is SYDVKM. V shed 8 bases and J shed 0 bases, with 11 bases lying between them. The CDR3 coding sequence is TGTGCCAGCTGCACCGAGAGCTCCTACAATGAGCAGTTCTTC. This encodes CASCTESSYNEQFF.

The chain is built from TRBV19 and TRBJ2-3, with TRBD1 identical over 7 bases. CDR3 length: 14 residues. Trimming removed 6 bases from V and 0 bases from J; junction bases left unmatched: 3. Germline CDR1 LNHDA, CDR2 SQIVND (reference sequence). In DNA form, the CDR3 reads TGTGCCAGTAGCAAACAGGGGAGCACAGATACGCAGTATTTT. Translated: CASSKQGSTDTQYF. The whole variable domain, remainder taken from reference TRBV19 and TRBJ2-3, is DGGITQSPKYLFRKEGQNVTLSCEQNLNHDAMYWYRQDPGQGLRLIYYSQIVNDFQKGDIAEGYSVSREKKESFPLTVTSAQKNPTAFYLCASSKQGSTDTQYFGPGTRLTVL.

V gene TRBV5-1 combines with J gene TRBJ2-3; TRBD2 matches at 13 bases. Germline values: CDR1 SGHRS, CDR2 YFSETQ. The V segment lost 1 base and the J segment 0 bases; nucleotides outside the gene matches: 2. This CDR3 spans 17 amino acids. The CDR3 loop reads CASSLTSGGASTDTQYF. Here the CDR3 DNA reads TGCGCCAGCAGCTTGACTAGCGGGGGGGCTAGCACAGATACGCAGTATTTT.

This chain joins TRBV6-5 and TRBJ1-1, with a tentative D call TRBD1 (6 bases). Trimming took 6 bases from V and 0 from J, leaving 11 bases between them. The CDR3 sequence is 14 residues long. Germline loops: CDR1 MNHEY, CDR2 SVGAGI. CDR3 loop: CASRYGQLNTEAFF. The DNA for the CDR3 is TGTGCCAGCAGATACGGACAGCTGAACACTGAAGCTTTCTTT.

V and J are TRBV5-4 and TRBJ2-3; TRBD2 matches at 9 bases. CDR1 is SGHNT and CDR2 is YYREEE in the germline V gene (reference sequence). The CDR3 length is 16 residues. J gave up 0 bases and V 5 bases, and 7 bases lay outside the gene matches. The CDR3 sequence: CASRRGLAKSTDTQYF. CDR3 DNA sequence: TGTGCCAGCAGACGCGGACTAGCGAAGAGCACAGATACGCAGTATTTT.

The genes are TRBV7-2 and TRBJ2-7, with TRBD1 identical over 9 bases. Germline V CDR1 and CDR2: SGHTA, FQGNSA. V lost 5 bases and J lost 4; bases outside the gene matches: 9. The CDR3 consists of 15 residues. The CDR3 sequence is CASSGRQGGSYEQYF. In nucleotides, the CDR3 is TGTGCCAGCAGCGGCAGACAGGGGGGGTCTTACGAGCAGTACTTC.

The chain recombines TRBV7-9 with TRBJ2-3; 7 nucleotides line up with TRBD2. V was pared by 3 bases and J by 3 bases, with 12 bases of the junction left unmatched. The CDR3 is 17 residues long. Germline assignment: CDR1 SEHNR and CDR2 FQNEAQ (reference sequence). Written as DNA, the CDR3 is TGTGCCAGCAGCTTTGCTCGGCGGAGCGGGATTACAGATACGCAGTATTTT. As protein: CASSFARRSGITDTQYF.

The genes are TRBV18 and TRBJ2-1; a weak D match, TRBD1 (6 bases). V was clipped by 3 bases and J by 6 bases, with 15 bases between them. The CDR3 sequence is 15 residues long. Germline V gene lookup returns CDR1 KGHSH and CDR2 LQKENI. The chain's CDR3 is CASSPGQLTTNEQFF. Written as DNA, the CDR3 is TGTGCCAGCTCACCTGGACAGCTTACAACCAATGAGCAGTTCTTC.

The rearrangement uses TRBV5-5 and TRBJ1-1, with D tentatively TRBD1 (5 bases). The V and J ends lost 4 bases and 4 bases respectively, with 14 bases between them. This CDR3 is 14 amino acids long. Germline V lookup: CDR1 SGHKS, CDR2 YYEKEE (reference sequence). The CDR3 sequence: CASSLGPLVTEAFF. CDR3 coding DNA: TGTGCCAGCAGCCTGGGACCCTTGGTCACTGAAGCTTTCTTT.

CDR3 bases: TGTGCCAGCTCACGAACAGGGGATGAGCAGTTCTTC. Amino acids: CASSRTGDEQFF. The V call is TRBV18, the J call TRBJ2-1, with TRBD1 matching 7 bases. Germline V gene data show CDR1 as KGHSH and CDR2 as LQKENI. The V gene end was trimmed by 4 bases and the J gene end by 8 bases; junction bases not matched to a gene: 2. This CDR3 comprises 12 residues.

The genes are TRBV19 and TRBJ2-5; D might be TRBD2 (6 bases). Trimming shortened V by 3 bases and J by 8 bases, and 13 bases separated the two germline ends. Germline loops: CDR1 LNHDA, CDR2 SQIVND (reference sequence). The CDR3 runs to 13 residues. The CDR3 DNA sequence: TGTGCCAGTAGTATGGTAGTCGGGGGAACCCAGTACTTC. Its protein product is CASSMVVGGTQYF.

The chain has TRBV7-6 and TRBJ1-1, with D unclear. Trimming cost V 3 bases and J 0 bases, with 5 bases left between them. Germline V gene data show CDR1 as SGHVS and CDR2 as FNYEAQ. The CDR3 is 13 amino acids. The CDR3 is CASSLEMNTEAFF. In nucleotides, the CDR3 is TGTGCCAGCAGCTTGGAGATGAACACTGAAGCTTTCTTT.

This rearrangement joins TRBV12-5 to TRBJ1-1, with D tentatively TRBD1 (6 bases). Trimming removed 8 bases at V and 4 bases at J, with 14 bases between. In germline, CDR1 is LGHNT, CDR2 FRNRAP. The CDR3 extends over 13 amino acids. CDR3 loop: CASSPGAGTEAFF. CDR3 bases: TGTGCTAGTTCCCCAGGGGCTGGCACTGAAGCTTTCTTT.

This chain links TRBV13 with TRBJ2-1; 8 bases are a match to TRBD2. V was clipped by 4 bases and J by 0 bases; unmatched bases: 5. CDR1 and CDR2 (germline): PRHDT, FYEKMQ (reference sequence). The CDR3 totals 16 residues. The CDR3 nucleotides read TGTGCCAGCAGCTACCCAAGCGGGAGCTCCTACAATGAGCAGTTCTTC. This sequence encodes CASSYPSGSSYNEQFF. Supplemented by reference TRBV13 and TRBJ2-1, the full variable domain reads AAGVIQSPRHLIKEKRETATLKCYPIPRHDTVYWYQQGPGQDPQFLISFYEKMQSDKGSIPDRFSAQQFSDYHSELNMSSLELGDSALYFCASSYPSGSSYNEQFFGPGTRLTVL.

The J gene is TRBJ1-2, the V gene TRBV6-1; D is unresolved. V was clipped by 1 base and J by 7 bases, with 10 bases between them. The germline gives CDR1 MNHNS, CDR2 SASEGT. The CDR3 is made up of 13 amino acids. The CDR3 here is CASSEGRVGGYTF. In DNA form, the CDR3 reads TGTGCCAGCAGTGAAGGGAGGGTGGGTGGCTACACCTTC.

The V and J genes are TRBV12-3 or TRBV12-4 and TRBJ1-6; TRBD1 is a possible D gene (5 bases). This CDR3 comprises 13 residues. V lost 3 bases and J 9 bases, leaving 9 bases between the germline ends. The CDR3 nucleotides read TGTGCCAGCAGTTTCAGGGATCGTTCACCCCTCCACTTT. It codes for CASSFRDRSPLHF.

J is TRBJ1-1 and V is TRBV29-1, with D possibly TRBD1 on 5 matching bases. Germline V gene lookup returns CDR1 SQVTM and CDR2 ANQGSEA. V lost 6 bases to trimming and J lost 3 bases, with 23 bases between them. There are 16 residues in the CDR3. DNA of the CDR3: TGCAGCGTGCGGACACAATCAAGAAAGGCGGACACTGAAGCTTTCTTT. Translation: CSVRTQSRKADTEAFF.

This clone came up once. The CDR3 here is CASSNLRTGDSGNTIYF. DNA for the CDR3: TGTGCCAGTAGTAATCTCCGGACAGGCGACTCTGGAAACACCATATATTTT. This rearrangement joins TRBV19 to TRBJ1-3; 7 bases map to TRBD1. Trimming took 4 bases from V and 0 from J; bases not matched to a gene: 9. CDR1 is LNHDA and CDR2 is SQIVND in the germline V gene (reference sequence). The CDR3 sequence is 17 residues long.